This T cell receptor (beta chain) was recovered during a study of T cells in Graves' hyperthyroidism and ophthalmopathy. Study as a whole: Peripheral blood collection took place at initial diagnosis, before any treatment.

Researchers amplified the TCR beta CDR3 regions from RNA transcripts. The TCR CDR3 first-round RT-PCR relied on the HTBI primer set. TCRdb passed the multiplex PCR reads through MiXCR, listing each CDR3 protein once. Altogether 500,000 to 650,000 distinct CDR3 sequences are present, 11% to 15% being singletons, with the ten largest covering approximately 15%. Germline V gives CDR1 LGHNA, CDR2 YNFKEQ. The length of the CDR3 is 15 residues. The ends were cut back, 3 bases at V and 2 bases at J, with 11 bases in the middle. This clonotype was obtained from a woman aged 35 to 49 with Graves' hyperthyroidism. The chain links TRBV4-2 to TRBJ1-5; D is unresolved. Sequences were obtained from blood. CDR3 residues: CASSHGRGGNQPQHF. For the CDR3, the DNA is TGTGCCAGCAGCCATGGGCGCGGGGGCAATCAGCCCCAGCATTTT.